These 16 T cell receptor beta chains came from one sample sequenced in a study of T-cell reconstitution after alpha-beta-depleted transplantation in children. Unique molecular identifiers were used to barcode this TCRbeta library. TCRdb re-called the PCR reads through MiXCR, storing one row per CDR3 protein. The table shows approximately 490,000 distinct CDR3 sequences, with under 15% occurring only once. The sequences come from PBMCs from the stem cell graft donor, collected from the stem cell graft. The receptors originated from a human donor who donated a stem cell graft to a child with combined immunodeficiency.

The chain is built from TRBV12-3 or TRBV12-4 and TRBJ2-5; 10 bases agree with TRBD1. V was pared by 7 bases and J by 5 bases, with 16 bases of the junction left unmatched. The CDR3 has 17 residues. CDR3 nucleotides: TGTGCCAGCACCCCAGCTGGTCGGACAGGGGGTGTGGAGACCCAGTACTTC. Translation gives CASTPAGRTGGVETQYF.

The rearrangement joins TRBV24-1 to TRBJ2-3, with 10 bases identical to TRBD1. V was pared by 9 bases and J by 2 bases, with 7 bases of the junction left unmatched. The CDR3 runs 15 residues. Germline V gene lookup returns CDR1 KGHDR and CDR2 SFDVKD. In DNA form, the CDR3 reads TGTGCCACCGGACAGGGGGGAGGCCTCACAGATACGCAGTATTTT. Translating it yields CATGQGGGLTDTQYF.

This clonotype was detected a few times. This chain uses TRBV21-1 with TRBJ2-7; the listed D gene, TRBD1, was not tested against the DNA. TRBV21-1 has pseudogene status. This CDR3 is 17 amino acids long. The DNA for the CDR3 is TGTGCCAGCAGCAACAGGGCAACAGATCGCCAAGGCTACGAGCAGTACTTC. It encodes CASSNRATDRQGYEQYF.

This sequence joins TRBV2 and TRBJ2-7, with D possibly matching TRBD1 (6 bases). V shed 5 bases and J shed 2 bases, with 13 bases lying between them. The CDR3 is 14 amino acids. Germline V gene lookup returns CDR1 SNHLY and CDR2 FYNNEI. Here the CDR3 DNA reads TGTGCCAGCAGTTTCGTACAGGGCACCTACGAGCAGTACTTC. Translated: CASSFVQGTYEQYF.

The V call is TRBV2, the J call TRBJ2-5; D ambiguous. Germline values: CDR1 SNHLY, CDR2 FYNNEI. CDR3 length: 11 residues. The V gene lost 7 bases and the J gene lost 3 bases, with 6 bases spanning the gap. This CDR3 is CASKAEETQYF. Here the CDR3 DNA reads TGTGCCAGCAAGGCAGAAGAGACCCAGTACTTC. Drawing the rest from reference TRBV2 and TRBJ2-5, the complete variable domain is EPEVTQTPSHQVTQMGQEVILRCVPISNHLYFYWYRQILGQKVEFLVSFYNNEISEKSEIFDDQFSVERPDGSNFTLKIRSTKLEDSAMYFCASKAEETQYFGPGTRLLVL.

This clonotype was counted ten times or more. V usage is TRBV6-5 and J usage is TRBJ1-1; the D gene is possibly TRBD1 (5 bases). Trimming shortened V by 0 bases and J by 7 bases, and 18 bases separated the two germline ends. Looked up from germline, CDR1 is MNHEY and CDR2 is SVGAGI. The CDR3 consists of 16 residues. The CDR3 coding sequence is TGTGCCAGCAGTTACTCATCTAGGGCAACAGGAATTGAAGCTTTCTTT. Its protein product is CASSYSSRATGIEAFF.

The J gene is TRBJ2-1, the V gene TRBV20-1, with D possibly TRBD1 on 6 matching bases. V was pared by 1 base and J by 0 bases, with 13 bases between. This CDR3 has 16 amino acids. CDR1 is DFQATT, CDR2 SNEGSKA, per germline (reference sequence). The CDR3 bases are TGCAGTGCTAGAGGCCTCCGGGACATCTCCTACAATGAGCAGTTCTTC. Residues: CSARGLRDISYNEQFF.

The chain couples TRBV27 to TRBJ1-6; 12 bases are a match to TRBD1. The CDR3 runs to 15 residues. Per germline, CDR1 MNHEY and CDR2 SMNVEV (reference sequence). V was pared by 4 bases and J by 9 bases, with 4 bases of the junction left unmatched. The CDR3 loop reads CASSYGTGGGSPLHF. In DNA form, the CDR3 reads TGTGCCAGCAGTTACGGGACAGGGGGCGGTTCACCCCTCCACTTT.

V gene TRBV2 combines with J gene TRBJ2-7; D uncertain. CDR1 and CDR2 from the germline V gene are SNHLY and FYNNEI. The length of the CDR3 is 15 residues. V lost 3 bases and J 0 bases, leaving 12 bases between the germline ends. The CDR3: CASSDGWAISYEQYF. The DNA of the CDR3 is TGTGCCAGCAGTGATGGTTGGGCCATCTCCTACGAGCAGTACTTC.

J is TRBJ1-2 and V is TRBV4-2, with 8 positions matching TRBD1. The germline CDR1 and CDR2 sequences are LGHNA and YNFKEQ. J gave up 7 bases and V 0 bases, and 7 bases lay outside the gene matches. This CDR3 comprises 15 residues. The CDR3 loop reads CASSQDGQGISGYTF. CDR3 bases: TGTGCCAGCAGCCAAGATGGACAGGGCATTAGTGGCTACACCTTC.

The chain employs TRBV7-3 and TRBJ2-3; D is ambiguous. This CDR3 has 15 amino acids. V lost 4 bases, J lost 2 bases, and 13 bases lay in between. CDR1 and CDR2 from the germline V gene are SGHTA and FQGTGA. CDR3 sequence reads: CASSSHRLDTDTQYF. The CDR3 DNA reads TGTGCCAGCAGCTCACACCGACTGGACACAGATACGCAGTATTTT.

This clonotype was observed at least ten times. The genes are TRBV12-3 or TRBV12-4 and TRBJ2-1; D not certain. This CDR3 comprises 13 residues. Trimming took 8 bases from V and 4 from J, leaving 12 bases between them. This CDR3 is CASGQTIYNEQFF. As DNA, the CDR3 is TGTGCCAGCGGCCAAACCATATACAATGAGCAGTTCTTC.

This chain joins TRBV3-1 and TRBJ2-5; 7 nucleotides match TRBD2. The CDR3 is made up of 14 amino acids. Germline loops: CDR1 LGHDT, CDR2 YNNKEL (reference sequence). With 5 bases clipped from V and 1 base from J, the junction kept 4 bases outside the gene matches. Here the CDR3 reads CASSAWEGQETQYF. In DNA, the CDR3 is TGTGCCAGCAGCGCCTGGGAGGGCCAAGAGACCCAGTACTTC.

CDR3 nucleotides: TGTGCCAGCAGCTTAGTCCGCGGGTGGTACGAGCAGTACTTC. Its translation is CASSLVRGWYEQYF. This chain uses TRBV11-3 with TRBJ2-7, with D perhaps matching TRBD2 (5 bases). This CDR3 region has 14 residues. CDR1 is SGHNT, CDR2 YENEEA, per germline. The V and J ends lost 1 base and 4 bases respectively, with 11 bases between them.

This chain uses TRBV2 with TRBJ2-3, with D tentatively TRBD2 (5 bases). This CDR3 has 16 amino acids. Deletions cut 7 bases from V and 3 bases from J, with 20 bases between. The germline V gene has CDR1 SNHLY and CDR2 FYNNEI. CDR3 region: CASTSSDTGSTDTQYF. The CDR3 DNA is TGTGCCAGCACGTCTTCGGATACGGGGTCGACAGATACGCAGTATTTT.

Only a few counts were recorded for this clonotype. V gene TRBV12-3 or TRBV12-4 combines with J gene TRBJ2-6, with D possibly matching TRBD2 (6 bases). There are 17 residues in the CDR3. V lost 3 bases and J lost 0, with 12 bases in between. The CDR3 DNA reads as TGTGCCAGCAGTTTGTGGCAGGGAGGCTCTGGGGCCAACGTCCTGACTTTC. Protein product: CASSLWQGGSGANVLTF.